This entry lists 31 T cell receptor beta chains sequenced from one sample in a study of blood T cell repertoires in COVID-19. Sequencing used immunoSEQ multiplex PCR; TCRdb keeps in-frame clones, though not all of them. The data show hundreds of thousands of clones, about 87% seen once. Sequencing was done on a sample of PBMCs or T cells enriched from blood (not recorded which). The source is a man between 40 and 49 years old in a cohort exposed to, infected with or recovered from COVID-19 (not recorded which).

For the CDR3, the DNA is TGTGCCAGCTCACCACAGCGGGAGAAGGACGAGCAGTACTTC. This gives the protein CASSPQREKDEQYF. The chain employs TRBV18 and TRBJ2-7; 8 positions agree with TRBD2. Trimming removed 1 base from V and 5 bases from J; junction bases left unmatched: 4. From germline, CDR1 is KGHSH and CDR2 LQKENI. The length of the CDR3 is 14 residues.

The chain combines TRBV18 with TRBJ2-1, with 9 bases identical to TRBD2. Germline loops: CDR1 KGHSH, CDR2 LQKENI. This CDR3 has 14 amino acids. V was pared by 4 bases and J by 5 bases, with 3 bases of the junction left unmatched. The CDR3 DNA is TGTGCCAGCTCACTGGGACTAGCCGACAATGAGCAGTTCTTC. Its protein product is CASSLGLADNEQFF.

The chain carries TRBV10-3 and TRBJ1-1, with D tentatively TRBD1 (6 bases). Between the trimmed V and J ends, which lost 6 bases and 6 bases, there was a span of 14 bases. Per the germline V gene, CDR1 is ENHRY and CDR2 is SYGVKD. The CDR3 is made up of 13 amino acids. The CDR3 reads CAIRGGQYAEAFF. The DNA for the CDR3 is TGTGCCATCAGAGGCGGACAGTACGCTGAAGCTTTCTTT.

This clone was seen once. The chain recombines TRBV29-1 with TRBJ1-1; D remains unclear. This CDR3 is built from 13 residues. Germline values: CDR1 SQVTM, CDR2 ANQGSEA. The ends were cut back, 6 bases at V and 2 bases at J, with 13 bases in the middle. As DNA, the CDR3 is TGCAGCGTCGTGATAGGCGGAAACACTGAAGCTTTCTTT. It specifies CSVVIGGNTEAFF.

This chain uses TRBV7-9 with TRBJ2-5; 9 bases map to TRBD1. Per germline, CDR1 SEHNR and CDR2 FQNEAQ (reference sequence). Unmatched junction bases numbered 9, after V lost 5 bases and J lost 5 bases. This CDR3 spans 15 amino acids. The CDR3 sequence is CASSPPGQGFETQYF. The DNA of the CDR3 is TGTGCCAGCAGCCCACCGGGACAGGGCTTCGAGACCCAGTACTTC. The entire variable domain, with the rest obtained from reference TRBV7-9 and TRBJ2-5, is as follows: DTGVSQNPRHKITKRGQNVTFRCDPISEHNRLYWYRQTLGQGPEFLTYFQNEAQLEKSRLLSDRFSAERPKGSFSTLEIQRTEQGDSAMYLCASSPPGQGFETQYFGPGTRLLVL.

This clone was recorded once. The chain combines TRBV7-9 with TRBJ1-5; a weak D match, TRBD1 (6 bases). Trimming took 3 bases from V and 0 from J, leaving 9 bases between them. The CDR3 has 15 residues. Germline CDR1 and CDR2: SEHNR and FQNEAQ (reference sequence). CDR3 nucleotides: TGTGCCAGCAGCTTCGGACAGTCTAGCAATCAGCCCCAGCATTTT. Its protein product is CASSFGQSSNQPQHF.

The CDR3 loop reads CASSLAQGRGNTIYF. The DNA of the CDR3 is TGTGCCAGCAGCTTAGCGCAGGGCAGAGGAAACACCATATATTTT. This rearrangement joins TRBV7-8 to TRBJ1-3, with D tentatively TRBD1 (5 bases). The CDR3 spans 15 residues. V was trimmed by 0 bases and J by 4 bases, leaving 10 bases between them. CDR1 is SGHVS, CDR2 FQNEAQ, per germline.

Only one count was recorded for this clone. This rearrangement joins TRBV6-5 to TRBJ1-5, with TRBD1 matching 9 bases. V shed 6 bases, J shed 4 bases, and the junction held 4 bases outside the gene matches. The CDR3 extends over 14 amino acids. CDR1 MNHEY and CDR2 SVGAGI come from the germline V gene. CDR3 amino acids: CASSTGQGNQPQHF. CDR3 DNA sequence: TGTGCCAGCAGCACGGGACAGGGAAATCAGCCCCAGCATTTT.

The chain combines TRBV30 with TRBJ1-1; unclear D gene. The CDR3 runs to 12 residues. The V end was cut by 2 bases, the J end by 1 base, with 5 bases between. The V gene's germline CDR1 is GTSNPN and CDR2 SVGIG (reference sequence). CDR3 protein: CAWSLRNTEAFF. The CDR3 coding sequence is TGTGCCTGGAGTCTACGGAACACTGAAGCTTTCTTT.

The genes are TRBV24-1 and TRBJ1-2, with D perhaps TRBD1 (5 bases). V was clipped by 1 base and J by 7 bases, with 12 bases between them. CDR1 is KGHDR, CDR2 SFDVKD, per germline. The CDR3 runs 14 residues. CDR3 residues: CATSDFAGSSGYTF. CDR3 in DNA: TGTGCCACCAGTGATTTCGCAGGGTCAAGTGGCTACACCTTC.

The chain carries TRBV29-1 and TRBJ1-2; TRBD1 aligns across 7 bases. Germline-derived CDR1 and CDR2 are SQVTM and ANQGSEA. Trimming cost V 4 bases and J 4 bases; bases outside gene matches: 0. CDR3 length: 11 amino acids. Here the CDR3 DNA reads TGCAGCGTTGCAGGGGGCTATGGCTACACCTTC. Amino acid sequence: CSVAGGYGYTF.

The chain joins TRBV7-9 to TRBJ2-2; the match to TRBD2 covers 13 bases. Germline V CDR1 and CDR2: SEHNR, FQNEAQ (reference sequence). The CDR3 extends over 16 amino acids. The J segment lost 5 bases and the V segment lost 10 bases, leaving 10 bases of the junction unmatched. The CDR3 spells CAIFGTSGIRTGELFF. CDR3 sequence (DNA): TGTGCCATTTTTGGGACTAGCGGGATTAGGACCGGGGAGCTGTTTTTT.

The V call is TRBV7-2, the J call TRBJ1-5; 7 positions agree with TRBD1. This CDR3 has 16 amino acids. V lost 3 bases to trimming and J lost 5 bases; unmatched junction nucleotides: 10. The germline gives CDR1 SGHTA, CDR2 FQGNSA. CDR3 DNA sequence: TGTGCCAGCAGCTTGGACTTTGGGACAGATCATCAGCCCCAGCATTTT. Amino acids: CASSLDFGTDHQPQHF.

This sequence joins TRBV5-4 and TRBJ2-3; TRBD2 aligns across 11 bases. CDR1 and CDR2 (germline): SGHNT, YYREEE (reference sequence). The CDR3 is 15 amino acids. V lost 3 bases and J lost 6; bases outside the gene matches: 6. Here the CDR3 DNA reads TGTGCCAGCAGCTCGGGACTAGCGGAGCGGGATACGCAGTATTTT. Protein sequence: CASSSGLAERDTQYF.

The V and J genes are TRBV7-6 and TRBJ2-3; 7 positions agree with TRBD2. This CDR3 has 16 amino acids. J was trimmed by 6 bases and V by 0 bases; bases with no gene match: 9. Germline V CDR1 and CDR2: SGHVS, FNYEAQ. The CDR3 here is CASSLAVQGGFDTQYF. The CDR3 bases are TGTGCCAGCAGCTTAGCGGTCCAGGGAGGGTTTGATACGCAGTATTTT.

The chain combines TRBV2 with TRBJ2-7, with a possible D match to TRBD1 (6 bases). The CDR3 runs 14 residues. Germline V lookup: CDR1 SNHLY, CDR2 FYNNEI. V gave up 5 bases and J gave up 4 bases, with 15 bases separating them. The CDR3 spells CASSSQGIPYEQYF. The DNA for the CDR3 is TGTGCCAGCAGTTCTCAGGGGATCCCATACGAGCAGTACTTC.

V usage is TRBV27 and J usage is TRBJ2-5; D not certain. Deletions cut 5 bases from V and 3 bases from J, with 16 bases between. The CDR3 has 15 residues. CDR1 and CDR2 from the germline V gene are MNHEY and SMNVEV (reference sequence). The DNA for the CDR3 is TGTGCCAGCAGTCCCTTGGGCAAATTGGAAGAGACCCAGTACTTC. Its protein is CASSPLGKLEETQYF.

V usage is TRBV29-1 and J usage is TRBJ2-1, with 7 bases lining up with TRBD2. The CDR3 runs to 12 residues. V lost 7 bases and J lost 5; bases outside the gene matches: 5. Germline values: CDR1 SQVTM, CDR2 ANQGSEA. The CDR3 region has the DNA TGCAGCGGAGGACTAGATAACAATGAGCAGTTCTTC. Residues: CSGGLDNNEQFF.

V usage is TRBV3-1 (or the pseudogene TRBV3-2) and J usage is TRBJ1-3, with no clear D. This CDR3 has 13 amino acids. Germline CDR1 and CDR2: LGHDT and YNNKEL (reference sequence). The V end was cut by 6 bases, the J end by 3 bases, with 9 bases between. The CDR3 sequence is CASSPPGGNTIYF. The CDR3 region has the DNA TGTGCCAGCAGTCCACCGGGTGGAAACACCATATATTTT.

This clone was seen only a few times. The chain combines TRBV6-5 with TRBJ1-2; tentative D call: TRBD1 (6 bases). Germline V CDR1 and CDR2: MNHEY, SVGAGI. The CDR3 is made up of 15 amino acids. Trimming took 3 bases from V and 3 from J, leaving 14 bases between them. The CDR3 is CASSYGSQGHYGYTF. CDR3 in DNA: TGTGCCAGCAGTTATGGGTCCCAGGGGCACTATGGCTACACCTTC.

The rearrangement uses TRBV11-1 and TRBJ2-3; 10 bases align to TRBD2. There are 15 residues in the CDR3. Germline V gives CDR1 SGHAT, CDR2 FQDESV (reference sequence). With V trimmed by 1 base and J by 6 bases, 4 bases remained unmatched. CDR3 protein: CASSLEGTSVDTQYF. As DNA, the CDR3 is TGTGCCAGCAGCTTAGAGGGGACTAGCGTCGATACGCAGTATTTT. Filled out from reference TRBV11-1 and TRBJ2-3, the complete variable domain reads EAEVAQSPRYKITEKSQAVAFWCDPISGHATLYWYRQILGQGPELLVQFQDESVVDDSQLPKDRFSAERLKGVDSTLKIQPAELGDSAMYLCASSLEGTSVDTQYFGPGTRLTVL.

This chain connects TRBV7-9 to TRBJ1-2, with a weak D call TRBD1 (6 bases). This CDR3 has 13 residues. The germline V gene has CDR1 SEHNR and CDR2 FQNEAQ (reference sequence). The V end was cut by 5 bases, the J end by 6 bases, with 13 bases between. The CDR3 loop reads CASSPRGGDGYTF. DNA of the CDR3: TGTGCCAGCAGCCCCCGAGGGGGAGATGGCTACACCTTC.

The sample holds one count of this clone. The rearrangement uses TRBV7-7 and TRBJ2-1; 7 bases align to TRBD2. The V and J ends lost 8 bases and 5 bases, in that order; junction bases with no gene match: 6. Germline V gene data show CDR1 as SSHAT and CDR2 as FNYEAQ (reference sequence). The CDR3 consists of 13 residues. Here the CDR3 reads CASAGLHNNEQFF. The CDR3 DNA is TGTGCCAGCGCGGGACTACACAACAATGAGCAGTTCTTC.

The DNA for the CDR3 is TGTGCCAGCAGCTTAGCCGCTAGCGGGAGGGTGAGCTCCTACGAGCAGTACTTC. As protein: CASSLAASGRVSSYEQYF. The chain joins TRBV7-2 to TRBJ2-7; 12 bases are shared with TRBD2. This CDR3 is 18 amino acids long. The germline V gene has CDR1 SGHTA and CDR2 FQGNSA. The J segment lost 0 bases and the V segment lost 0 bases, leaving 6 bases of the junction unmatched.

The J gene is TRBJ2-7, the V gene TRBV30, with D perhaps matching TRBD2 (6 bases). V was trimmed by 3 bases and J by 0 bases, leaving 12 bases between them. CDR3 size: 14 residues. From germline, CDR1 is GTSNPN and CDR2 SVGIG (reference sequence). DNA for the CDR3: TGTGCCTGGAGGATAGCGGATACCTCCTACGAGCAGTACTTC. Protein: CAWRIADTSYEQYF.

The chain recombines TRBV5-8 with TRBJ1-3; no reliable D call. The CDR3 contains 16 residues. Per germline, CDR1 SGHTS and CDR2 YDEGEE. V was trimmed by 4 bases and J by 0 bases, leaving 14 bases between them. The CDR3 loop is CASSPRVLSSGNTIYF. DNA of the CDR3: TGTGCCAGCAGCCCCCGGGTCCTTAGCTCTGGAAACACCATATATTTT.

The rearrangement uses TRBV5-6 and TRBJ1-5; D call uncertain. The CDR3 extends over 15 amino acids. Deletions cut 0 bases from V and 0 bases from J, with 7 bases between. Germline CDR1 and CDR2: SGHDT and YYEEEE. The CDR3: CASSLGPYSNQPQHF. In DNA, the CDR3 is TGTGCCAGCAGCTTGGGGCCTTATAGCAATCAGCCCCAGCATTTT.

This chain connects TRBV7-2 to TRBJ2-7; no reliable D call. The CDR3 covers 15 residues. Trimming removed 0 bases at V and 0 bases at J, with 9 bases between. Looked up from germline, CDR1 is SGHTA and CDR2 is FQGNSA. CDR3 amino acids: CASSLAAVRSYEQYF. The CDR3 DNA is TGTGCCAGCAGCTTAGCGGCGGTTCGCTCCTACGAGCAGTACTTC.

The CDR3 bases are TGTGCCAGCAGTCCGGGGACAGGGGGTGAGCAGTTCTTC. Translated, it gives CASSPGTGGEQFF. The genes are TRBV28 and TRBJ2-1, with 11 bases that match TRBD1. The CDR3 sequence is 13 residues long. Germline V gives CDR1 MDHEN, CDR2 SYDVKM. With 5 bases clipped from V and 9 bases from J, the junction kept 3 bases outside the gene matches.

This clone was observed a single time. This sequence joins TRBV7-2 and TRBJ2-4; 7 bases are a match to TRBD2. The CDR3 is made up of 14 amino acids. V was pared by 5 bases and J by 5 bases, with 6 bases of the junction left unmatched. From germline, CDR1 is SGHTA and CDR2 FQGNSA. Here the CDR3 DNA reads TGTGCCAGCAGCCTTACACTAGCGCAAAACATTCAGTACTTC. This sequence encodes CASSLTLAQNIQYF.

The chain has TRBV24-1 and TRBJ2-3; TRBD1 aligns across 8 bases. The V segment lost 5 bases and the J segment 0 bases; nucleotides outside the gene matches: 6. Germline CDR1 KGHDR, CDR2 SFDVKD. The CDR3 length is 16 residues. This chain's CDR3 is CATSATGQGSTDTQYF. The DNA for the CDR3 is TGTGCCACCAGTGCCACCGGACAGGGAAGCACAGATACGCAGTATTTT.